Following are 21 T cell receptor beta chains from one sample sequenced in a study of beta chain features in type 1 diabetes. Expressed TCRB transcripts were sequenced because the isolated RNA had all been reverse transcribed beforehand. TCRdb keeps only in-frame clones here, not all; method: immunoSEQ multiplex PCR. The data show 200,000 to 250,000 clones, less than 35% seen once. Sequencing was done on a sample of central memory CD4+ T cells from blood. These receptors were taken from a man under 40 in good health.

This chain links TRBV4-2 with TRBJ2-5; 8 nucleotides align to TRBD2. Trimming cost V 1 base and J 5 bases; bases outside gene matches: 6. The CDR3 runs 15 residues. Germline V gives CDR1 LGHNA, CDR2 YNFKEQ. CDR3 sequence reads: CASSQGRGGYETQYF. The DNA for the CDR3 is TGTGCCAGCAGCCAAGGTCGGGGGGGCTATGAGACCCAGTACTTC.

The CDR3 bases are TGTGCCTGGGGGGTCCCGACGAGATACGAGCAGTACTTC. Its protein is CAWGVPTRYEQYF. The chain couples TRBV30 to TRBJ2-7; D call uncertain. Trimming cost V 5 bases and J 4 bases, with 15 bases left between them. Germline V gene lookup returns CDR1 GTSNPN and CDR2 SVGIG (reference sequence). The CDR3 loop spans 13 amino acids.

This clone appeared a few times. CDR3 nucleotides: TGTGCCTGGACAAAGGGACAGGGTTTTGAAGGCTACACCTTC. Translated: CAWTKGQGFEGYTF. V gene TRBV30 combines with J gene TRBJ1-2, with 9 nucleotides matching TRBD1. This CDR3 comprises 14 residues. Germline trimming cut 4 bases from V and 8 bases from J; bases unmatched to any gene: 11. Germline V gives CDR1 GTSNPN, CDR2 SVGIG (reference sequence).

V and J are TRBV21-1 and TRBJ2-5; TRBD2, the table's D call, lacks a check against the DNA. TRBV21-1 is flagged as a pseudogene. The CDR3 contains 16 residues. Written as DNA, the CDR3 is TGTGCCAGCAGCAAAGATCTAACTAGCGGTCAAGAGACCCAGTACTTC. This sequence encodes CASSKDLTSGQETQYF.

J is TRBJ2-5 and V is TRBV5-4, with D maybe TRBD1 (5 bases). The CDR3 contains 15 residues. CDR1 is SGHNT, CDR2 YYREEE, per germline (reference sequence). Between the trimmed V and J ends, which lost 0 bases and 2 bases, there was a span of 11 bases. The CDR3 sequence is CASSLGETAQETQYF. The DNA of the CDR3 is TGTGCCAGCAGCTTGGGAGAGACAGCTCAAGAGACCCAGTACTTC.

This rearrangement joins TRBV14 to TRBJ2-4; D ambiguous. V dropped 4 bases and J dropped 3 bases, with 10 bases sitting between them. The CDR3 runs 14 residues. CDR1 and CDR2 from the germline V gene are SGHDN and FVKESK. This CDR3 reads CASSRTPLKNIQYF. The CDR3 DNA sequence: TGTGCCAGCAGCCGCACTCCCCTCAAAAACATTCAGTACTTC.

Turning to this clone: The sample holds other DNA sequences that translate to the same CDR3. The chain is built from TRBV20-1 and TRBJ2-5, with TRBD2 as a possible D gene (6 bases). Germline V gives CDR1 DFQATT, CDR2 SNEGSKA (reference sequence). Trimming removed 6 bases from V and 4 bases from J, with 9 bases in between. The CDR3 totals 11 residues. The CDR3 DNA reads TGCAGTGCGACCGGGGGAGAGACCCAGTACTTC. It specifies CSATGGETQYF.

This sequence joins TRBV5-4 and TRBJ1-2, with D unclear. Germline V gives CDR1 SGHNT, CDR2 YYREEE (reference sequence). V dropped 1 base and J dropped 4 bases, with 8 bases sitting between them. This CDR3 comprises 13 residues. For the CDR3, the DNA is TGTGCCAGCAGCTTGAGGGCAACCTATGGCTACACCTTC. Its translation: CASSLRATYGYTF.

The CDR3 DNA sequence: TGTGCCAGCAGCTTGGACAGTAACTATGGCTACACCTTC. Protein sequence: CASSLDSNYGYTF. The chain combines TRBV5-4 with TRBJ1-2; no clear D gene. The CDR3 has 13 amino acids. CDR1 SGHNT and CDR2 YYREEE come from the germline V gene (reference sequence). The V and J ends lost 0 bases and 1 base respectively, with 4 bases between them. The full variable domain, rest sourced from reference TRBV5-4 and TRBJ1-2, is ETGVTQSPTHLIKTRGQQVTLRCSSQSGHNTVSWYQQALGQGPQFIFQYYREEENGRGNFPPRFSGLQFPNYSSELNVNALELDDSALYLCASSLDSNYGYTFGSGTRLTVV.

The V call is TRBV2, the J call TRBJ1-2; weak D call: TRBD1 (6 bases). CDR3 size: 13 residues. The germline V gene has CDR1 SNHLY and CDR2 FYNNEI. Trimming took 4 bases from V and 4 from J, leaving 10 bases between them. Here the CDR3 reads CASSGRGGYGYTF. CDR3 DNA: TGTGCCAGCAGTGGCAGGGGTGGCTATGGCTACACCTTC.

The V call is TRBV10-1, the J call TRBJ2-7; TRBD1 or TRBD2 may be the D gene (5 bases each). V lost 8 bases, J lost 3 bases, and 23 bases lay in between. This CDR3 comprises 16 residues. CDR1 and CDR2 (germline): WNHNN, SYGVQD (reference sequence). CDR3 sequence (DNA): TGCGCCAGCCTTCGAGGGACCGTTGTCCCAAGCTACGAGCAGTACTTC. This encodes CASLRGTVVPSYEQYF.

This sequence joins TRBV11-2 and TRBJ2-1; D unresolved. This CDR3 comprises 15 residues. Germline CDR1 reads SGHAT; CDR2 reads FQNNGV. Between the trimmed V and J ends, which lost 2 bases and 3 bases, there was a span of 11 bases. CDR3 DNA: TGTGCCAGCAGCTTACAGATGGGGATCTACAATGAGCAGTTCTTC. It is translated as CASSLQMGIYNEQFF.

This clone was detected ten times or more. The same CDR3 arises from other DNA sequences in this sample as well. V usage is TRBV5-4 and J usage is TRBJ2-5, with D unclear. Germline V gene sequence: CDR1 SGHNT, CDR2 YYREEE (reference sequence). The CDR3 is made up of 11 amino acids. V shed 0 bases and J shed 3 bases, with 0 bases lying between them. The CDR3 here is CASSLEETQYF. CDR3 sequence (DNA): TGTGCCAGCAGCTTGGAAGAGACCCAGTACTTC.

The genes are TRBV19 and TRBJ2-1, with D maybe TRBD2 (6 bases). Germline assignment: CDR1 LNHDA and CDR2 SQIVND (reference sequence). Deletions cut 5 bases from V and 5 bases from J, with 13 bases between. CDR3 size: 14 residues. CDR3 sequence reads: CASSSTTSHNEQFF. In DNA form, the CDR3 reads TGTGCCAGTAGTTCAACAACTAGCCACAATGAGCAGTTCTTC. The entire variable domain, with the rest obtained from reference TRBV19 and TRBJ2-1, is as follows: DGGITQSPKYLFRKEGQNVTLSCEQNLNHDAMYWYRQDPGQGLRLIYYSQIVNDFQKGDIAEGYSVSREKKESFPLTVTSAQKNPTAFYLCASSSTTSHNEQFFGPGTRLTVL.

By sample share, this clone is medium-sized (0.01 to 0.1%). DNA of the CDR3: TGTGCCAGCAGCTTAGATGGAGGGACCAATCAGCCCCAGCATTTT. It encodes CASSLDGGTNQPQHF. The chain uses TRBV11-2 and TRBJ1-5; D is perhaps TRBD1 (5 bases). From germline, CDR1 is SGHAT and CDR2 FQNNGV. This CDR3 is built from 15 residues. Deletions cut 0 bases from V and 3 bases from J, with 9 bases between.

The chain uses TRBV29-1 and TRBJ2-1, with 14 bases lining up with TRBD2. Germline lookup yields CDR1 SQVTM and CDR2 ANQGSEA. J gave up 4 bases and V 6 bases, and 5 bases lay outside the gene matches. The CDR3 consists of 15 residues. The CDR3 spells CSVNGLAGGYNEQFF. CDR3 DNA: TGCAGCGTAAATGGACTAGCGGGAGGTTACAATGAGCAGTTCTTC.

This chain connects TRBV5-1 to TRBJ2-1, with D uncertain. Germline V gene data show CDR1 as SGHRS and CDR2 as YFSETQ. The CDR3 is 14 residues long. The ends were cut back, 9 bases at V and 5 bases at J, with 18 bases in the middle. CDR3 DNA: TGCGCCACCGCCGAGGCTTCTGGGAACAATGAGCAGTTCTTC. Translation: CATAEASGNNEQFF.

CDR3 nucleotides: TGTGCCAGCAGCTTAAGGGGAGGAGGAGACACTGAAGCTTTCTTT. Encoded protein: CASSLRGGGDTEAFF. The chain recombines TRBV7-9 with TRBJ1-1; perhaps TRBD1 as D (5 bases). Trimming took 2 bases from V and 3 from J, leaving 13 bases between them. The CDR3 spans 15 residues. Germline loops: CDR1 SEHNR, CDR2 FQNEAQ (reference sequence).

The sample holds a few counts of this clone. The rearrangement joins TRBV7-2 to TRBJ2-5, with D possibly TRBD2 on 5 matching bases. The CDR3 loop spans 15 amino acids. Trimming removed 4 bases at V and 2 bases at J, with 14 bases between. The germline CDR1 and CDR2 sequences are SGHTA and FQGNSA. CDR3 DNA: TGTGCCAGCAGCTCTCTCGAGCGGAGACAAGAGACCCAGTACTTC. This gives the protein CASSSLERRQETQYF.

This clone appeared a few times. The CDR3 nucleotides read TGTGCCTGGAGAGGGACAGGGGTAGAGACCCAGTACTTC. As protein: CAWRGTGVETQYF. The chain joins TRBV30 to TRBJ2-5; the match to TRBD1 covers 10 bases. The V gene's germline CDR1 is GTSNPN and CDR2 SVGIG (reference sequence). The CDR3 is made up of 13 amino acids. Trimming at V came to 3 bases and at J to 4 bases, leaving 2 bases not matched to a gene. The full variable domain, in which reference TRBV30 and TRBJ2-5 provide the parts outside the CDR3, is SQTIHQWPATLVQPVGSPLSLECTVEGTSNPNLYWYRQAAGRGLQLLFYSVGIGQISSEVPQNLSASRPQDRQFILSSKKLLLSDSGFYLCAWRGTGVETQYFGPGTRLLVL.

This clone was seen a handful of times. The V call is TRBV9, the J call TRBJ2-1; 8 nucleotides align to TRBD1. In germline, CDR1 is SGDLS, CDR2 YYNGEE. The J segment lost 1 base and the V segment lost 4 bases, leaving 7 bases of the junction unmatched. The CDR3 contains 16 residues. CDR3 protein: CASSPRTGRSYNEQFF. For the CDR3, the DNA is TGTGCCAGCAGCCCGAGGACAGGGCGGTCCTACAATGAGCAGTTCTTC.